One sample yielded the 8 T cell receptor beta chains listed below, sequenced in a study of T cell responses to AZD1222 COVID-19 vaccine. Generated by immunoSEQ multiplex PCR, the TCRdb table keeps only in-frame clones and is missing some. The repertoire holds approximately 150,000 clones, over 85% seen once, with 2.6% in the top ten. The sequencing here drew on peripheral blood, taken on day 0 of AZD1222 vaccination. The receptors stem from an adult in good health.

The chain links TRBV24-1 to TRBJ2-3; 9 positions match TRBD2. J was trimmed by 8 bases and V by 4 bases; bases with no gene match: 6. Germline CDR1 KGHDR, CDR2 SFDVKD. This CDR3 contains 14 residues. This CDR3 reads CATSDPSGIGTQYF. CDR3 nucleotide sequence: TGTGCCACCAGTGACCCTAGCGGGATAGGTACGCAGTATTTT.

The chain joins TRBV10-1 to TRBJ1-2, with D perhaps TRBD1 (6 bases). In germline, CDR1 is WNHNN, CDR2 SYGVQD (reference sequence). Trimming took 8 bases from V and 1 from J, leaving 11 bases between them. The CDR3 runs to 13 residues. CDR3 sequence: CASSDRLNYGYTF. CDR3 coding DNA: TGCGCCAGCTCTGACAGGCTTAACTATGGCTACACCTTC.

V gene TRBV5-1 combines with J gene TRBJ2-5; TRBD2 matches at 15 bases. The CDR3 extends over 16 amino acids. Germline V gene data show CDR1 as SGHRS and CDR2 as YFSETQ. V shed 2 bases and J 5 bases; nucleotides not matched to a gene: 4. The CDR3 spells CASSFGTSGRRETQYF. In DNA form, the CDR3 reads TGCGCCAGCAGCTTTGGGACTAGCGGGAGGCGGGAGACCCAGTACTTC.

This clone was picked up a small number of times. The V gene is TRBV4-2, the J gene TRBJ2-7; TRBD2 agrees at 9 bases. CDR3 size: 15 residues. The germline V gene has CDR1 LGHNA and CDR2 YNFKEQ. The V gene end was trimmed by 1 base and the J gene end by 4 bases; junction bases not matched to a gene: 5. The CDR3 bases are TGTGCCAGCAGCCAAGGGGTTAGCGGGAGTTACGAGCAGTACTTC. Amino acids: CASSQGVSGSYEQYF.

The rearrangement links TRBV6-1 to TRBJ2-1; TRBD1 is a possible D gene (7 bases). The CDR3 has 21 amino acids. CDR1 and CDR2 from the germline V gene are MNHNS and SASEGT. Trimming removed 2 bases at V and 7 bases at J, with 33 bases between. The CDR3 region has the DNA TGTGCCAGCAGTGAATTGACAGCGGGCAGGACTCACAGGGGTTCAACGAATGAGCAGTTCTTC. Amino acid sequence: CASSELTAGRTHRGSTNEQFF.

The gene calls are TRBV14 and TRBJ1-5, with unresolved D. Germline V gene sequence: CDR1 SGHDN, CDR2 FVKESK. CDR3 length: 16 amino acids. V was clipped by 4 bases and J by 5 bases, with 18 bases between them. This chain's CDR3 is CASSPRPSVGDQPQHF. In DNA, the CDR3 is TGTGCCAGCAGCCCCCGACCTAGCGTCGGGGATCAGCCCCAGCATTTT.

The chain couples TRBV21-1 to TRBJ1-4. TRBV21-1 is shown as a pseudogene. The CDR3 runs to 16 residues. As DNA, the CDR3 is TGTGCCAGCAGCCGAGGGTCGGGGTGGGCTAATGAAAAACTGTTTTTT. Its protein product is CASSRGSGWANEKLFF.

This clone was picked up a small number of times. The rearrangement joins TRBV15 to TRBJ2-7, with D hard to call. Germline V gene lookup returns CDR1 LNHNV and CDR2 YYDKDF (reference sequence). This CDR3 spans 12 amino acids. Trimming pared 0 bases from V and 5 bases from J, leaving 5 bases between. In DNA form, the CDR3 reads TGTGCCACCAGCAGAGATCGAAACGAGCAGTACTTC. Translation: CATSRDRNEQYF. Combining the CDR3 with reference TRBV15 and TRBJ2-7 gives the whole variable domain DAMVIQNPRYQVTQFGKPVTLSCSQTLNHNVMYWYQQKSSQAPKLLFHYYDKDFNNEADTPDNFQSRRPNTSFCFLDIRSPGLGDTAMYLCATSRDRNEQYFGPGTRLTVT.